The TCR beta chain described here comes from a study of blood T cell repertoires in COVID-19. Background on the study: Samples representing acute and convalescent COVID-19 were sourced from the United States, Italy and Spain. T cells, B-cell-depleted T cells, or PBMCs supplied cDNA or gDNA.

It was during active infection that Seattle patients were enrolled and then longitudinally followed. In the authors' workflow: Scientists estimated how many nucleated cells there were by amplifying reference gene primers. Profiling relied on immunoSEQ multiplex PCR, and the TCRdb table lists in-frame clones only, not all of them. V and J calls plus clone size are reproduced from that table; the DNA served to infer D and trimming. The sample yields a few hundred thousand clones, 80% to 90% seen once. Germline CDR1 reads LNHDA; CDR2 reads SQIVND (reference sequence). J gave up 6 bases and V 6 bases, and 5 bases lay outside the gene matches. The CDR3 consists of 14 residues.

The genes are TRBV19 and TRBJ2-2; 9 bases fit TRBD1. The sequence came from a woman in her sixties or seventies with COVID-19, enrolled during active disease. The sequenced sample was peripheral blood. CDR3 region: CASRWTGEAGELFF. As DNA, the CDR3 is TGTGCCAGTAGGTGGACAGGGGAGGCCGGGGAGCTGTTTTTT.